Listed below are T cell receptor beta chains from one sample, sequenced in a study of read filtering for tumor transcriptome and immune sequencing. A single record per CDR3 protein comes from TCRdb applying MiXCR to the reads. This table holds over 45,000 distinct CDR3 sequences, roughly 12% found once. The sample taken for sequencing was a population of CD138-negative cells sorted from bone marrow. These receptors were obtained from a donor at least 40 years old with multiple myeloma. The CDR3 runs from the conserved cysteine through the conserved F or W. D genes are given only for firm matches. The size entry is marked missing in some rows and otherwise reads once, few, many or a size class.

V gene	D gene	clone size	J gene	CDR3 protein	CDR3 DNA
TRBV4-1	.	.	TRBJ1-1	CASSQGPQMGWRNTEAFF	TGCGCCAGTAGCCAGGGTCCCCAGATGGGGTGGAGGAACACTGAAGCTTTCTTT
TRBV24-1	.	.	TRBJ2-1	CATSDPDPSSNEQFF	TGTGCCACCAGTGATCCGGACCCCTCCTCCAATGAGCAGTTCTTC
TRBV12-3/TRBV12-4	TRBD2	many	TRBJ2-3	CASKPSWGEGGDTQYF	TGTGCCAGCAAACCCTCTTGGGGGGAGGGAGGAGATACGCAGTATTTT
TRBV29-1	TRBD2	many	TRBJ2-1	CSVVELAGVSYEQFF	TGCAGCGTTGTAGAACTAGCGGGAGTTTCTTATGAGCAGTTCTTC
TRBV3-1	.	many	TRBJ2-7	CASSGRMVGEQYF	TGTGCCAGCAGCGGAAGAATGGTCGGGGAGCAGTACTTC
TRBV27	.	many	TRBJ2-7	CASSPSPTGKNEQYF	TGTGCCAGCAGTCCGTCCCCTACGGGGAAGAACGAGCAGTACTTC
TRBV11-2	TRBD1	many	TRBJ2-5	CASSPTGSETQYF	TGTGCCAGCAGCCCGACAGGGTCAGAGACCCAGTACTTC
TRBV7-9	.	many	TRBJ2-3	CASSLGGMVTDTQYF	TGTGCCAGCAGCTTGGGCGGGATGGTAACAGATACGCAGTATTTT
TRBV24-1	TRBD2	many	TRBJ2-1	CATSDLNLAGGQFF	TGTGCCACCAGTGATTTAAACTTAGCGGGAGGGCAGTTCTTC
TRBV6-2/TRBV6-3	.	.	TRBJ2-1	CASSPLKKQFF	TGTGCCAGCAGCCCGTTAAAGAAGCAGTTCTTC
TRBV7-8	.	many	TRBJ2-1	CASGTVAYNEQFF	TGTGCCAGCGGGACGGTTGCCTACAATGAGCAGTTCTTC
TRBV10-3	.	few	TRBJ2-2	CAISEPRPTRTGELFF	TGTGCCATCAGTGAGCCCCGACCTACCCGCACCGGGGAGCTGTTTTTT
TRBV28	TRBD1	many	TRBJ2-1	CASSRQGPGRQFF	TGTGCCAGCAGCAGACAGGGGCCGGGCCGGCAGTTCTTC
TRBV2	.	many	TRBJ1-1	CASSVRGGNTEAFF	TGTGCCAGCAGTGTTCGAGGAGGGAACACTGAAGCTTTCTTT
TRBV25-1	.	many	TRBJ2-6	CASSEDSLHGANVLTF	TGTGCCAGCAGTGAAGACAGCCTTCATGGGGCCAACGTCCTGACTTTC
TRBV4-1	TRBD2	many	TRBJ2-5	CASSQGEGRETQYF	TGCGCCAGCAGCCAAGGGGAGGGGCGGGAGACCCAGTACTTC
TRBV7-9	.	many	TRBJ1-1	CASSNKVTNTEAFF	TGTGCCAGCAGTAATAAGGTAACGAACACTGAAGCTTTCTTT
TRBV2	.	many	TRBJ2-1	CASTPSGNEQFF	TGTGCCAGCACACCCAGCGGCAATGAGCAGTTCTTC
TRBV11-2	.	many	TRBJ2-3	CASTGADTQYF	TGTGCCAGCACCGGGGCGGATACGCAGTATTTT
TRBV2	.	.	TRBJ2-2	CASSRDGGTNTGELFF	TGTGCCAGCAGTAGGGACGGCGGTACGAACACCGGGGAGCTGTTTTTT
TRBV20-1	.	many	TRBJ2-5	CSAMHSGLETQYF	TGCAGTGCTATGCACAGTGGGCTTGAGACCCAGTACTTC
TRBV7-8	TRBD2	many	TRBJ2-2	CASSRTSGRPNTGELFF	TGTGCCAGCAGCCGGACTAGCGGGAGACCGAACACCGGGGAGCTGTTTTTT
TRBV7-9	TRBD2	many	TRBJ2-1	CASSRTSGYNEQFF	TGTGCCAGCAGCCGGACTAGCGGTTACAATGAGCAGTTCTTC
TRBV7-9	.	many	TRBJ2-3	CASSLRASTDTQYF	TGTGCCAGCAGCTTAAGGGCCAGCACAGATACGCAGTATTTT
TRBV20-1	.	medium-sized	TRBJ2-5	CSASGEFRGETQYF	TGCAGTGCTAGTGGTGAATTTAGGGGAGAGACCCAGTACTTC
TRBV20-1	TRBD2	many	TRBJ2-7	CSAPGLAVYEQYF	TGCAGTGCCCCGGGACTAGCGGTTTACGAGCAGTACTTC
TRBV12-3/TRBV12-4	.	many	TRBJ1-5	CASSRNLGGSNQPQHF	TGTGCCAGCAGCCGCAACCTTGGGGGCAGCAATCAGCCCCAGCATTTT
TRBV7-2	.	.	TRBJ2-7	CASSSFGYEQYF	TGTGCCAGCAGCTCGTTTGGGTACGAGCAGTACTTC
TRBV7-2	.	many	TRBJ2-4	CASSLGDFLAKNIQYF	TGTGCCAGCAGCTTAGGAGATTTCTTGGCCAAAAACATTCAGTACTTC
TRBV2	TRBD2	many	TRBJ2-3	CASRGTSGPAGTQYF	TGTGCCAGCAGGGGGACTAGCGGGCCGGCCGGTACGCAGTATTTT
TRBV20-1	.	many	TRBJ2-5	CSEQLYQETQYF	TGCAGTGAACAGCTGTACCAAGAGACCCAGTACTTC